A single sample is the source of the 10 T cell receptor beta chains below, sequenced in a study of T-cell memory formation after mild COVID-19. TCRdb used MiXCR to reprocess the 5' RACE reads, holding one entry per CDR3 protein. The sample records 300,000 or so distinct CDR3 sequences, around 15% being singletons. Material for sequencing was PBMCs or a T cell subset sorted from them (not recorded which). These receptors all come from a man between 18 and 35 years old who had mild COVID-19 (a few samples of this study predate the infection). Cell type and time point are not known.

A few counts support this clonotype. V usage is TRBV7-2 and J usage is TRBJ1-1, with no clear D. V dropped 4 bases and J dropped 3 bases, with 9 bases sitting between them. CDR3 length: 13 amino acids. Germline CDR1 SGHTA, CDR2 FQGNSA. The CDR3 protein is CASSYRPDTEAFF. The CDR3 DNA reads TGTGCCAGCAGCTATAGACCGGACACTGAAGCTTTCTTT.

This clonotype was detected many times. The chain couples TRBV4-1 to TRBJ2-1; 10 bases agree with TRBD2. Looked up from germline, CDR1 is MGHRA and CDR2 is YSYEKL. V lost 4 bases, J lost 4 bases, and 4 bases stayed unmatched. This CDR3 has 15 amino acids. The CDR3 DNA is TGCGCCAGCAGCCGGCTAGCGGGGGTTTACAATGAGCAGTTCTTC. Translated, it gives CASSRLAGVYNEQFF.

This sequence joins TRBV20-1 and TRBJ2-7; the D gene is possibly TRBD1 (5 bases). Trimming stripped 0 bases from V and 5 bases from J, with 11 bases between. Germline CDR1 is DFQATT and CDR2 is SNEGSKA (reference sequence). This CDR3 spans 13 amino acids. CDR3 in amino acids: CSARDTRDNEQYF. CDR3 in DNA: TGCAGTGCTAGAGATACCAGGGATAACGAGCAGTACTTC.

V and J are TRBV5-4 and TRBJ2-2; 10 nucleotides match TRBD2. Per germline, CDR1 SGHNT and CDR2 YYREEE (reference sequence). CDR3 length: 17 residues. Trimming at V came to 4 bases and at J to 1 base, leaving 7 bases not matched to a gene. CDR3: CASSRGLAGENTGELFF. CDR3 bases: TGTGCCAGCAGCCGGGGGCTAGCGGGGGAGAACACCGGGGAGCTGTTTTTT.

The rearrangement joins TRBV6-2 or TRBV6-3 to TRBJ2-7, with D perhaps given as TRBD1 or TRBD2 (6 bases each). The germline V and J ends were trimmed by 0 bases and 4 bases, with 19 bases remaining between them. Germline values: CDR1 MNHEY, CDR2 SVGEGT. This CDR3 spans 17 amino acids. The CDR3 spells CASSYSGAGGKGYEQYV. DNA of the CDR3: TGTGCCAGCAGTTACTCAGGCGCCGGGGGCAAAGGGTACGAGCAGTACGTC.

Remarks on this clonotype: Sequence at one end of the junction differs from germline and may be a read error. V gene TRBV3-1 combines with J gene TRBJ1-5; no definite D call. Germline V lookup: CDR1 LGHDT, CDR2 YNNKEL (reference sequence). The CDR3 runs to 13 residues. The CDR3 is CACSQHVGQTQHF. CDR3 bases: TGTGCCTGCAGCCAACATGTCGGTCAGACCCAGCATTTT.

There are a few counts of this clonotype. The rearrangement uses TRBV5-4 and TRBJ2-1; D perhaps matches TRBD1 (6 bases). The ends were cut back, 9 bases at V and 2 bases at J, with 12 bases in the middle. The CDR3 totals 13 residues. CDR1 is SGHNT, CDR2 YYREEE, per germline (reference sequence). Written as DNA, the CDR3 is TGTGCCACCGAAAGGACAGCCTACAATGAGCAGTTCTTC. This translates into CATERTAYNEQFF.

This clonotype was counted between two and nine times. The DNA of the CDR3 is TGTGCCAGCAGCCAAGATATGGAGGAGACCCAGTACTTC. It encodes CASSQDMEETQYF. The chain links TRBV4-2 to TRBJ2-5, with unresolved D. The CDR3 extends over 13 amino acids. Trimming stripped 0 bases from V and 5 bases from J, with 7 bases between. Germline loops: CDR1 LGHNA, CDR2 YNFKEQ.

The CDR3 nucleotides are TGTGCCAGCAGCTTGGAACCGGGGCCAACCTACGAGCAGTACTTC. Its protein is CASSLEPGPTYEQYF. The chain combines TRBV12-3 or TRBV12-4 with TRBJ2-7, with D possibly called TRBD1 or TRBD2 (5 bases each). This CDR3 is built from 15 residues. V lost 6 bases, J lost 2 bases, and 17 bases lay in between.

The chain combines TRBV7-9 with TRBJ2-7; 11 bases are shared with TRBD2. There are 15 residues in the CDR3. Trimming removed 3 bases from V and 4 bases from J; junction bases left unmatched: 5. Germline CDR1 SEHNR, CDR2 FQNEAQ (reference sequence). The CDR3 here is CASSFASGGWYEQYF. CDR3 in DNA: TGTGCCAGCAGCTTTGCTAGCGGGGGGTGGTACGAGCAGTACTTC.